These 2 T cell receptor beta chains share one sample of origin, sequenced in a study of vaccination effects on CD4 cells after COVID-19 (dated by TCRdb to 2022 to 2024). The antigens these receptors bind are not known. The method behind the library was the immunoSEQ multiplex PCR assay. What TCRdb holds here is the immuneACCESS table cut down to in-frame rearrangements. Part of the clones is not present; checked against another copy, under half of the missing clones reflect an unresolved V gene, and the others are unexplained. This sample lists under 85,000 clones; roughly 72% were detected once. Jointly, the top ten make up approximately 1.7% of the sample. To identify antigen-specific CD4+ T cell clonotypes by their expansion, the ViraFEST assay first stimulated PBMC with viral peptide pools and then applied TCR sequencing. After less than 13 days of culture, CD4+ T cells were isolated with the EasySep CD4+ T cell isolation kit.

Sequencing used CD4+ T cells from PBMCs cultured with HCoV-229E spike peptides, obtained before COVID-19 vaccination. The cell subset or site label, read with the paper, signifies: HCoV-229E spike overlapping peptide pool stimulation. These receptors were taken from a human donor who received a COVID-19 vaccine.

This chain links TRBV5-1 with TRBJ2-3, with D perhaps matching TRBD2 (6 bases). This CDR3 contains 14 residues. V dropped 3 bases and J dropped 4 bases, with 12 bases sitting between them. Germline V gene lookup returns CDR1 SGHRS and CDR2 YFSETQ. CDR3 region: CASSSATSSDTQYF. Here the CDR3 DNA reads TGCGCCAGCAGCTCGGCGACTAGTTCAGATACGCAGTATTTT.

The genes are TRBV20-1 and TRBJ2-1; possibly TRBD1 or TRBD2 for D (5 bases each). CDR1 DFQATT and CDR2 SNEGSKA come from the germline V gene (reference sequence). The ends were cut back, 3 bases at V and 0 bases at J, with 24 bases in the middle. CDR3 length: 19 residues. CDR3 loop: CSASDPLGTVKSSYNEQFF. The DNA for the CDR3 is TGCAGTGCTAGTGACCCCCTCGGGACGGTAAAGAGCTCCTACAATGAGCAGTTCTTC.